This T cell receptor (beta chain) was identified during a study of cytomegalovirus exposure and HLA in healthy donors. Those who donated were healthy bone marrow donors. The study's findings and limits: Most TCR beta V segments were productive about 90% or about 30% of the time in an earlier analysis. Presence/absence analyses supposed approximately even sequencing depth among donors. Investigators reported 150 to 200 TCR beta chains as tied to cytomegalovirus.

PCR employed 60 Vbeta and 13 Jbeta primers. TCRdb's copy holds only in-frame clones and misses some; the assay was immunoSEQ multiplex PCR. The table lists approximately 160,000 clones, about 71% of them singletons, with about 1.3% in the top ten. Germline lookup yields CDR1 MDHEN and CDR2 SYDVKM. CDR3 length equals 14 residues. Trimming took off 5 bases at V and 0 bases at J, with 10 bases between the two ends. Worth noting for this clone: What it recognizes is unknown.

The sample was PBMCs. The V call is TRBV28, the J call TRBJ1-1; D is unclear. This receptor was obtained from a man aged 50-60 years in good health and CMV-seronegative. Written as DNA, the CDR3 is TGTGCCAGCAGTCTCCTGACAATGAACACTGAAGCTTTCTTT. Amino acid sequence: CASSLLTMNTEAFF.